Listed below are T cell receptor beta chains from one sample, sequenced in a study of cytomegalovirus exposure and HLA in healthy donors. Sequencing was performed with immunoSEQ multiplex PCR; in TCRdb, only in-frame clones are kept and a portion is missing. The sample has some 130,000 clones, approximately 68% seen once. The material sequenced was PBMCs. These receptors were obtained from a man aged 25 to 45 in good health and CMV-seropositive. CDR3s include the opening cysteine and the closing phenylalanine or tryptophan. The D gene is left open where the match is weak. The size field is filled for only some rows; it gives once, few, many or a size class.

clone_size,v_call,j_call,d_call,cdr3_nt,cdr3_aa
-,TRBV18,TRBJ1-2,-,TGTGCCAGCTCACCGCTTTTACTACACTATGGCTACACCTTC,CASSPLLLHYGYTF
-,TRBV5-1,TRBJ2-3,-,TGCGCCAGCAGCTTTCAACGGGAGAAGCCAGATACGCAGTATTTT,CASSFQREKPDTQYF
-,TRBV6-1,TRBJ2-7,TRBD1,TGTGCCAGCAGTGGGAAGGGGGCAGCCTACGAGCAGTACTTC,CASSGKGAAYEQYF
-,TRBV5-4,TRBJ1-3,-,TGTGCCAGCAGCCCTTACCTTACAGGACCTAGCTCTGGAAACACCATATATTTT,CASSPYLTGPSSGNTIYF
-,TRBV10-3,TRBJ2-3,-,TGTGCCATCAGTGATCAGGGTCTAGATAGCACAGATACGCAGTATTTT,CAISDQGLDSTDTQYF
-,TRBV28,TRBJ2-7,-,TGTGCCTCAGGGTCATACAGGGTCGAGCAGTACTTC,CASGSYRVEQYF
-,TRBV6-6,TRBJ2-1,-,TGTGCCAGCAGTTACCCCAGCGGGCCCGCCGGGTATGAGCAGTTCTTC,CASSYPSGPAGYEQFF
-,TRBV7-9,TRBJ1-2,-,TGTGCCAGCAGCTTAGAGGTTCTAGGAATTAATGGCTACACCTTC,CASSLEVLGINGYTF
-,TRBV4-3,TRBJ1-5,-,TGCGCCAGCAGCCAAGATCGTTCGGAAGGGGATCAGCCCCAGCATTTT,CASSQDRSEGDQPQHF
-,TRBV18,TRBJ2-5,-,TGTGCCAGCCGGCGGGGGCGGCAAGAGACCCAGTACTTC,CASRRGRQETQYF
once,TRBV19,TRBJ2-1,TRBD2,TGTGCCAGTAGTGGACTAGCGGGGGTAGACAATGAGCAGTTCTTC,CASSGLAGVDNEQFF
-,TRBV28,TRBJ1-2,-,TGTGCCAGCAGTTTAAGGCAGGGAATCGCCAACTATGGCTACACCTTC,CASSLRQGIANYGYTF
-,TRBV10-1,TRBJ1-1,-,TGCGCCAGCAGGAAGGACAGCGCGAACACTGAAGCTTTCTTT,CASRKDSANTEAFF
few,TRBV4-1,TRBJ1-5,-,TGCGCCAGCAGCCGCAGGGTTTTTGGCAATCAGCCCCAGCATTTT,CASSRRVFGNQPQHF
-,TRBV5-4,TRBJ2-3,-,TGTGCCAGCAGCATGGACTTGATCGCAGATACGCAGTATTTT,CASSMDLIADTQYF
-,TRBV7-3,TRBJ2-2,-,TGTGCCAGCAGCTTAATGGGCAGGGGAAACGGCGGGGAGCTGTTTTTT,CASSLMGRGNGGELFF
-,TRBV7-3,TRBJ2-2,-,TGTGCCAGCAGCCCGTTTGAGAGGACCGGGGAGCTGTTTTTT,CASSPFERTGELFF
-,TRBV9,TRBJ2-7,TRBD1,TGTGCCAGCAGCGTTCAGGGGGCAGGGGAGCAGTACTTC,CASSVQGAGEQYF
-,TRBV5-6,TRBJ2-1,TRBD1,TGTGCCAGCAGCTTGCCAGGGGGCTCCTACAATGAGCAGTTCTTC,CASSLPGGSYNEQFF
-,TRBV9,TRBJ2-2,TRBD2,TGTGCCAGCAGCCCGCCGAACTGGGGGGGTCAGGACACCGGGGAGCTGTTTTTT,CASSPPNWGGQDTGELFF
once,TRBV6-5,TRBJ1-4,-,TGTGCCAGCAGTTACCTCACTGGTGCCCTTAATGAAAAACTGTTTTTT,CASSYLTGALNEKLFF
-,TRBV2,TRBJ2-2,-,TGTGCCAGCAGTGAACTCGCGGTGGCGAACACCGGGGAGCTGTTTTTT,CASSELAVANTGELFF
-,TRBV6-1,TRBJ1-5,-,TGTGCCAGCAGCCGCCAGGGGAGCGGTCAGCCCCAGCATTTT,CASSRQGSGQPQHF
few,TRBV6-1,TRBJ2-4,TRBD1,TGTGCCAGCATTCGGCAAGGGGGCGCACAGAACATTCAGTACTTC,CASIRQGGAQNIQYF
-,TRBV9,TRBJ2-3,TRBD2,TGTGCCAGCAGCCGACTAGCGGTCACAGATACGCAGTATTTT,CASSRLAVTDTQYF
-,TRBV5-1,TRBJ1-2,-,TGCGCCAGCAGCTTGGATGCAGGGTCGGGTTACGGCTACACCTTC,CASSLDAGSGYGYTF
-,TRBV27,TRBJ2-1,-,TGTGCCAGCAGTTTATCTAGGGGTACCGGGCAGTTCTTC,CASSLSRGTGQFF
-,TRBV9,TRBJ1-2,TRBD1,TGTGCCAGCAGCGTTAGAACAGGGGGCCGTGACTATGGCTACGCCTTC,CASSVRTGGRDYGYAF
-,TRBV5-4,TRBJ2-7,TRBD2,TGTGCCGGGGAAATCGGACTAGCGGGAGGCGAGCAGTACTTC,CAGEIGLAGGEQYF
-,TRBV9,TRBJ2-7,TRBD1,TGTGCCAGCAGCCTTGGTTGGACAGGGGGAAGCTACGAGCAGTACTTC,CASSLGWTGGSYEQYF
many,TRBV6-1,TRBJ2-2,TRBD1,TGTGCCAGCAGTTTACAGGGGGGAAGCACCGGGGAGCTGTTTTTT,CASSLQGGSTGELFF
-,TRBV30,TRBJ1-2,-,TGTGCCTGGAGCGCCACCCAAACAGGGCTAGTCTATGGCTACACCTTC,CAWSATQTGLVYGYTF
-,TRBV6-5,TRBJ1-6,-,TGTGCCAGCAGTTACGGGAGCTTTTCTAATTCACCCCTCCACTTT,CASSYGSFSNSPLHF
-,TRBV5-1,TRBJ2-5,-,TGCGCCAGCAGCTCAACCCCGGGGGGCGAAGGAGAGACCCAGTACTTC,CASSSTPGGEGETQYF
-,TRBV4-3,TRBJ2-7,TRBD2,TGCGCCAGCAGCCACGCCGCGGGGCTAGCGGGAGATGAGCAGTACTTC,CASSHAAGLAGDEQYF
-,TRBV6-1,TRBJ2-4,-,TGTGCCAGCAGTGAAGCGTCGGCAGCGAGCAAGCTAGCCAAAAACATTCAGTACTTC,CASSEASAASKLAKNIQYF
-,TRBV9,TRBJ1-2,-,TGTGCCAGCAGCCACGACAGTAGATATGGCTACACCTTC,CASSHDSRYGYTF
-,TRBV28,TRBJ2-7,-,TGTGCCAGCAGCCGGTACCGCTCCTACGAGCAGTACTTC,CASSRYRSYEQYF
-,TRBV28,TRBJ2-1,TRBD2,TGTGCCAGCAGTTTAGTTACTAGCGTAGACTACGAGCAGTTCTTC,CASSLVTSVDYEQFF
few,TRBV2,TRBJ2-7,-,TGTGCCGGTGGACGGGGTACGGGCGAGCAGTACTTC,CAGGRGTGEQYF
-,TRBV6-4,TRBJ2-3,-,TGTGCCAGCAGTGAATCCGGGGCTAGCGGCACAGATACGCAGTATTTT,CASSESGASGTDTQYF
-,TRBV10-2,TRBJ2-1,TRBD1,TGCGCCAGCGCTGGACAGGTGATGGGCAATGAGCAGTTCTTC,CASAGQVMGNEQFF
once,TRBV27,TRBJ2-5,TRBD1,TGTGCCAGCAGTTTAGCGCGGACAGGGGAGCAGTACTTC,CASSLARTGEQYF
-,TRBV28,TRBJ2-3,TRBD2,TGTGCCAGCAGCCGCGGGAGGGCCGGTACAGATACGCAGTATTTT,CASSRGRAGTDTQYF
-,TRBV18,TRBJ1-4,-,TGTGCCAGCTCACCACAGGGAGGACGCGAAAAACTGTTTTTT,CASSPQGGREKLFF
-,TRBV28,TRBJ1-3,TRBD1,TGTGCCAGCAGTGCACATACCGGGACAGCTGGAAACACCATATATTTT,CASSAHTGTAGNTIYF
-,TRBV19,TRBJ2-2,-,TGTGCCAGTAGTAACTCCCCCGGGGAGCTGTTTTTT,CASSNSPGELFF
-,TRBV7-2,TRBJ2-7,TRBD2,TGTGCCAGCAGCTCTCTAGGGGGACTAGCGGGAGACGAGCAGTACTTC,CASSSLGGLAGDEQYF
few,TRBV6-1,TRBJ2-7,-,TGTGCCAGCAGTGAACAGGGGATCGCCTACGAGCAGTACTTC,CASSEQGIAYEQYF
few,TRBV4-2,TRBJ2-5,TRBD2,TGTGCCAGCAGGGGGGGATCGGGAGGGGGGGAGACCCAGTACTTC,CASRGGSGGGETQYF
-,TRBV7-7,TRBJ2-3,TRBD2,TGTGCTAGCAGCTTAACAGCGGGAGACCCAGATACGCAGTATTTT,CASSLTAGDPDTQYF
few,TRBV7-7,TRBJ2-5,-,TGTGCTAGCAGCTTAGCGGTGGGGTTGGGGCCCCAAGAGACCCAGTACTTC,CASSLAVGLGPQETQYF
-,TRBV28,TRBJ2-1,TRBD2,TGTGCCAGCAGTTTTTTGCGGGAGGCCTCCGATGAGCAGTTCTTC,CASSFLREASDEQFF
-,TRBV19,TRBJ1-5,-,TGTGCCAGTAGTTCGTGGGGCGGCAATCAGCCCCAGCATTTT,CASSSWGGNQPQHF
-,TRBV5-8,TRBJ1-5,TRBD1,TGTGCCAGCAGCCATGGGACAGGTCTAAGCAATCAGCCCCAGCATTTT,CASSHGTGLSNQPQHF
-,TRBV5-4,TRBJ2-2,-,TGTGCCAGCAGCTTGGTCTATAGCACCGGGGAGCTGTTTTTT,CASSLVYSTGELFF
-,TRBV7-2,TRBJ1-1,-,TGTGCCAGCAGCCCCGAGATGAGCAGGGTCTCGACTGAAGCTTTCTTT,CASSPEMSRVSTEAFF
-,TRBV7-2,TRBJ2-3,TRBD2,TGTGCCAGCACCGGACTAGCGGGAGAAGATACGCAGTATTTT,CASTGLAGEDTQYF
few,TRBV28,TRBJ2-1,TRBD2,TGTGCCAGCGGGGGGGGAGTCTATGAGCAGTTCTTC,CASGGGVYEQFF
-,TRBV27,TRBJ2-1,TRBD2,TGTGCCAGCGGGAGGGGCTTGGGACTAGCGGGAGGTGAGCAGTTCTTC,CASGRGLGLAGGEQFF